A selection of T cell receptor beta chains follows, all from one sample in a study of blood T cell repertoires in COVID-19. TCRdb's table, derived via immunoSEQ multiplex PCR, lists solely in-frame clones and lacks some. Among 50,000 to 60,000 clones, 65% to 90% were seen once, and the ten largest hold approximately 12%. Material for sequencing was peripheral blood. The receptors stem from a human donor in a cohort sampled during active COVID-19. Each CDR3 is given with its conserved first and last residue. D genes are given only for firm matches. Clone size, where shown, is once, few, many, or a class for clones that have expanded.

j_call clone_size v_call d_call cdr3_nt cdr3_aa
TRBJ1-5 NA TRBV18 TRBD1 TGTGCCAGCTCACCCCGGGACAGGTCTTATAGCAATCAGCCCCAGCATTTT CASSPRDRSYSNQPQHF
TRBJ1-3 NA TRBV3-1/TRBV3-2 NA TGTGCCAGCAGCCAAGGCTCTCGCGCTGGAAACACCATATATTTT CASSQGSRAGNTIYF
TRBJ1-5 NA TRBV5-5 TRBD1 TGTGCCAGCAGCGGGACAGTGTATAGCAATCAGCCCCAGCATTTT CASSGTVYSNQPQHF
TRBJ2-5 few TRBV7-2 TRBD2 TGTGCCAGCAGCCCATCGGGCGGGAGGGTGCGAGAGACCCAGTACTTC CASSPSGGRVRETQYF
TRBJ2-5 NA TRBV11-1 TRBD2 TGTGCCAGCAGCTTACTTCAATGGGGGGGCCAAGAGACCCAGTACTTC CASSLLQWGGQETQYF
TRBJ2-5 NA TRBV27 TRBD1 TGTGCCAGCAGCTTAAGGGGGTGGGGGGACAGGCCCCAAGAGACCCAGTACTTC CASSLRGWGDRPQETQYF
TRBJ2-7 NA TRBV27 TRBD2 TGTGCCAGCAGTCGACTAGCGGGACCCCCGGACGAGCAGTACTTC CASSRLAGPPDEQYF
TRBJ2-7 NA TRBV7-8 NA TGTGCCAGCAGCTTAGGGTTGGCCTTAACCTACGAGCAGTACTTC CASSLGLALTYEQYF
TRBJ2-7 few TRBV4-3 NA TGCGCCAGCAGCCAGCCGGGGAGCTACGAGCAGTACTTC CASSQPGSYEQYF
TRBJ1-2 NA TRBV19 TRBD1 TGTGCCAGTAGTACAGTAGCCGGGACAGGAATGAAGGGCTACACCTTC CASSTVAGTGMKGYTF
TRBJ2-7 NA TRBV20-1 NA TGCAGTGCTAGTAAGGGCGGGGGCCGTCTCTACGAGCAGTACTTC CSASKGGGRLYEQYF
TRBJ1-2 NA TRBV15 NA TGTGCCACCAGCAGAGATCGTCAGGGCTATGGCTACACCTTC CATSRDRQGYGYTF
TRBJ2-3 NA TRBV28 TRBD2 TGTGCCAGCAGCCCCGCCCTAGCGGGAGGCACAGATACGCAGTATTTT CASSPALAGGTDTQYF
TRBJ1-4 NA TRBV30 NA TGTGCCTGGAGTGAACAGGCTGGAGAAAAACTGTTTTTT CAWSEQAGEKLFF
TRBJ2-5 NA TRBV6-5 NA TGTGCCAGCAGGCGTACAGGGACCCAAGAGACCCAGTACTTC CASRRTGTQETQYF
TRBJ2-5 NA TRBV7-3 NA TGTGCCAGCAGCTTAGGGCCAGCACAAGAGACCCAGTACTTC CASSLGPAQETQYF
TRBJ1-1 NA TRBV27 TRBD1 TGTGCCAGCAGTCCGACAGGGGCGAACACTGAAGCTTTCTTT CASSPTGANTEAFF
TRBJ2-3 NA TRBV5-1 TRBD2 TGCGCCAGCAGCTTGGAGGGGCGGGAGTTTAGAGATACGCAGTATTTT CASSLEGREFRDTQYF
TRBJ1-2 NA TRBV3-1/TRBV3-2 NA TGTGCCAGCAGCCAAGAGATAGGCGGGTATGGCGGCTACACCTTC CASSQEIGGYGGYTF
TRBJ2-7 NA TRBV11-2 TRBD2 TGTGCCAGCAGCCCGGGGGGGGGTGTCTACGAGCAGTACTTC CASSPGGGVYEQYF
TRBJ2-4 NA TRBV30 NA TGTGCCTGGAGTGGGACGAGGGACATTCAGTACTTC CAWSGTRDIQYF
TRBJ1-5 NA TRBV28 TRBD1 TGTGCCAGCAGCCATCGACAGGGTAATCAGCCCCAGCATTTT CASSHRQGNQPQHF
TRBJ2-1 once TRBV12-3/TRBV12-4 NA TGTGCCAGCAGTCCGGGAGATGAGCAGTTCTTC CASSPGDEQFF
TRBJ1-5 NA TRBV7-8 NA TGTGCCAGCAGCTTAATGGGCAACAATCAGCCCCAGCATTTT CASSLMGNNQPQHF
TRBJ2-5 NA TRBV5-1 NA TGCGCCAGCAGCTTGGAGGCGGGCCAACAAGAGACCCAGTACTTC CASSLEAGQQETQYF
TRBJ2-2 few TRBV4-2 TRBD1 TGTGCCAGCAGCCAAACCGGACAGGGTATCGGGGAGCTGTTTTTT CASSQTGQGIGELFF
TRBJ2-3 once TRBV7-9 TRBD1 TGTGCCAGCAGCTTAGTGGACAGGGTCACAGATACGCAGTATTTT CASSLVDRVTDTQYF
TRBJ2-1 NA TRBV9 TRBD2 TGTGCCAGCAGCACTCTAGCGGGAGTCTATAATGAGCAGTTCTTC CASSTLAGVYNEQFF
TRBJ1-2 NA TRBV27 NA TGTGCCAGCAGCCCCCGACAGGATGACTATGGCTACACCTTC CASSPRQDDYGYTF